A selection of T cell receptor beta chains follows, all from one sample in a study of OX40 agonist ivuxolimab in advanced cancers. Assay used: immunoSEQ multiplex PCR; TCRdb lists only in-frame clones, some missing. The table has about 24,000 clones, more than 75% seen once. Sequencing used CD4+ or CD8+ T cells sorted from blood, obtained in a trial of the OX40 agonist ivuxolimab. Every receptor here comes from an adult with an advanced solid tumor such as melanoma, head and neck, liver or kidney cancer. CDR3s include the opening cysteine and the closing phenylalanine or tryptophan. D genes are given only for firm matches. Clone size is not always given. Where it is, it says once, few, many or a class for expanded clones.

TRBJ2-7,-,TRBV6-6,-,CASSYDQTYEQYF,TGTGCCAGCAGTTACGACCAGACCTACGAGCAGTACTTC
TRBJ2-1,-,TRBV11-2,-,CASSLGDGNEQFF,TGTGCCAGCAGCTTAGGGGACGGCAATGAGCAGTTCTTC
TRBJ1-3,-,TRBV7-6,-,CASSLADSSGNTIYF,TGTGCCAGCAGCTTAGCAGATAGCTCTGGAAACACCATATATTTT
TRBJ1-1,-,TRBV28,-,CASSSGPEAFF,TGTGCCAGCAGTTCGGGGCCTGAAGCTTTCTTT
TRBJ2-5,-,TRBV7-9,-,CASSLRLTAQETQYF,TGTGCCAGCAGCTTACGGTTGACAGCCCAAGAGACCCAGTACTTC
TRBJ1-6,-,TRBV7-8,once,CASSTQEASPLHF,TGTGCCAGCAGTACACAGGAGGCCTCACCCCTCCACTTT
TRBJ1-4,TRBD1,TRBV11-1,-,CASSSRDRGKLFF,TGTGCCAGCAGCTCCCGGGACAGGGGAAAACTGTTTTTT
TRBJ1-4,TRBD1,TRBV4-1,-,CASSQGPVRGGAEKLFF,TGCGCCAGCAGCCAAGGCCCAGTTAGAGGGGGCGCGGAAAAACTGTTTTTT
TRBJ2-1,-,TRBV6-6,-,CASTNPLGNNEQFF,TGTGCCAGCACCAACCCTTTAGGGAACAATGAGCAGTTCTTC
TRBJ2-7,-,TRBV4-3,-,CASSQVGAGEIQIYEQYF,TGCGCCAGCAGCCAAGTTGGGGCAGGGGAGATTCAAATCTACGAGCAGTACTTC
TRBJ1-4,-,TRBV28,-,CASGPLDEKLFF,TGTGCCAGCGGACCTTTGGACGAAAAACTGTTTTTT
TRBJ2-2,TRBD2,TRBV4-1,once,CASSPRLAGYTGELFF,TGCGCCAGCAGCCCCCGACTAGCGGGGTACACCGGGGAGCTGTTTTTT
TRBJ2-7,-,TRBV6-1,-,CASSERGWVDEQYF,TGTGCCAGCAGTGAAAGGGGTTGGGTCGACGAGCAGTACTTC
TRBJ2-5,-,TRBV10-3,-,CAISESGGIETQYF,TGTGCCATCAGTGAGTCAGGCGGGATCGAGACCCAGTACTTC
TRBJ2-5,TRBD2,TRBV4-3,-,CASSRGLADQETQYF,TGCGCCAGCAGCCGAGGACTAGCGGACCAAGAGACCCAGTACTTC
TRBJ2-7,TRBD2,TRBV10-3,once,CAISDFGLANEQYF,TGTGCCATCAGCGACTTCGGACTAGCAAACGAGCAGTACTTC
TRBJ2-7,-,TRBV9,-,CASSPRVDRLNRDEQYF,TGTGCCAGCAGCCCCCGAGTCGACCGACTCAACCGGGACGAGCAGTACTTC
TRBJ2-5,TRBD2,TRBV7-8,-,CASSPLAGGAETQYF,TGTGCCAGCAGCCCATTAGCGGGAGGGGCTGAGACCCAGTACTTC
TRBJ1-1,TRBD1,TRBV11-2,-,CASSLFGTGGNTEAFF,TGTGCCAGCAGCTTATTCGGGACAGGGGGGAACACTGAAGCTTTCTTT
TRBJ2-5,TRBD2,TRBV4-2,-,CASSQAVTSGETQYF,TGTGCCAGCAGCCAAGCGGTGACTAGCGGAGAGACCCAGTACTTC
TRBJ2-5,TRBD2,TRBV29-1,-,CSASAGEETQYF,TGCAGCGCTAGCGCGGGGGAAGAGACCCAGTACTTC
TRBJ1-5,-,TRBV4-1,-,CASSQALVRGWGNQPQHF,TGCGCCAGCAGCCAAGCATTGGTACGGGGGTGGGGCAATCAGCCCCAGCATTTT
TRBJ2-5,TRBD2,TRBV19,-,CASSKTSGGAGETQYF,TGTGCCAGTAGTAAAACTAGCGGGGGGGCCGGAGAGACCCAGTACTTC
TRBJ2-1,-,TRBV28,-,CASSLWEGNEQFF,TGTGCCAGCAGTTTATGGGAGGGAAATGAGCAGTTCTTC
TRBJ1-2,TRBD1,TRBV6-1,once,CASRKDRADIGYTF,TGTGCCAGCAGAAAGGACAGGGCGGATATTGGCTACACCTTC
TRBJ2-7,-,TRBV11-3,-,CASSIRGFTDEQYF,TGTGCCAGCAGTATACGCGGGTTCACCGACGAGCAGTACTTC
TRBJ2-1,TRBD1,TRBV6-1,-,CASSEPADRGYNEQFF,TGTGCCAGCAGTGAACCCGCGGACAGGGGCTACAATGAGCAGTTCTTC
TRBJ2-2,-,TRBV4-1,-,CASSLRDLNTGELFF,TGCGCCAGCAGCCTGCGGGACTTGAACACCGGGGAGCTGTTTTTT
TRBJ2-2,TRBD2,TRBV9,-,CASSTPGLAGDTGELFF,TGTGCCAGCAGCACCCCGGGACTAGCGGGCGACACCGGGGAGCTGTTTTTT
TRBJ1-1,-,TRBV18,-,CASSLGGISNTEAFF,TGTGCCAGCTCACTAGGGGGGATTTCGAACACTGAAGCTTTCTTT
TRBJ1-5,-,TRBV29-1,-,CRAERGVNQPQHF,TGCAGGGCCGAGAGGGGGGTCAATCAGCCCCAGCATTTT
TRBJ2-5,TRBD2,TRBV19,-,CASSPAGRENWETQYF,TGTGCCAGTAGTCCCGCGGGGAGGGAGAATTGGGAGACCCAGTACTTC
TRBJ1-2,-,TRBV20-1,once,CSARSFYGYTF,TGCAGTGCTAGGTCTTTCTATGGCTACACCTTC
TRBJ2-2,-,TRBV5-1,-,CASCLQGSTGELFF,TGCGCCAGCTGTCTCCAGGGTAGCACCGGGGAGCTGTTTTTT
TRBJ2-1,-,TRBV6-1,-,CASSTTWTPDNEQFF,TGTGCCAGCAGTACTACTTGGACCCCCGACAATGAGCAGTTCTTC
TRBJ1-6,-,TRBV6-1,-,CASSDRALDNSPLHF,TGTGCCAGCAGTGATAGGGCTCTCGACAATTCACCCCTCCACTTT
TRBJ2-5,TRBD1,TRBV7-9,few,CASSSDRDETQYF,TGTGCCAGCAGTTCAGACAGGGATGAGACCCAGTACTTC
TRBJ2-7,-,TRBV6-5,-,CASSNYGEQYF,TGTGCCAGCAGTAACTATGGCGAGCAGTACTTC
TRBJ2-7,TRBD2,TRBV5-7,-,CASSPQRGGPYEQYF,TGTGCCAGCAGCCCCCAGCGGGGGGGGCCGTACGAGCAGTACTTC
TRBJ2-2,TRBD1,TRBV30,once,CAWTYRGITGELFF,TGTGCCTGGACATACAGGGGTATCACCGGGGAGCTGTTTTTT
TRBJ2-5,TRBD2,TRBV2,-,CASSEALGGRAPETQYF,TGTGCCAGCAGTGAAGCGCTTGGCGGGAGGGCCCCAGAGACCCAGTACTTC
TRBJ2-3,TRBD1,TRBV9,-,CASSRWTGGTDTQYF,TGTGCCAGCAGTCGCTGGACAGGGGGCACCGATACGCAGTATTTT
TRBJ2-5,-,TRBV7-2,-,CASSLAPAGAQETQYF,TGTGCCAGCAGCTTAGCCCCCGCAGGGGCACAAGAGACCCAGTACTTC
TRBJ2-5,-,TRBV6-6,-,CASNLAGTGGKTQYF,TGTGCCAGCAATCTCGCCGGGACTGGGGGGAAGACCCAGTACTTC
TRBJ2-2,-,TRBV29-1,-,CSVGRQENTGELFF,TGCAGCGTTGGTAGGCAGGAGAACACCGGGGAGCTGTTTTTT
TRBJ2-4,-,TRBV5-1,-,CASSLILAKNIQYF,TGCGCCAGCAGCTTGATCTTAGCCAAAAACATTCAGTACTTC
TRBJ1-2,TRBD1,TRBV6-1,once,CASSEAGTGRVVNYGYTF,TGTGCCAGCAGTGAAGCGGGGACAGGGCGGGTCGTTAACTATGGCTACACCTTC
TRBJ1-1,TRBD1,TRBV7-3,few,CASSKDRENTEAFF,TGTGCCAGCAGCAAAGACAGGGAAAACACTGAAGCTTTCTTT